Each of the 10 T cell receptor beta chains below was sequenced from the same sample in a study of T cells in Graves' hyperthyroidism and ophthalmopathy. RNA transcripts served as the template for amplifying TCR beta CDR3 regions. Researchers ran a first-round RT-PCR on the TCR CDR3 using the HTBI primer set. TCRdb independently ran MiXCR on the multiplex PCR reads; one entry per CDR3 protein. The sample carries approximately 610,000 distinct CDR3 sequences, roughly 17% recorded once. Material: blood. These receptors originate from a woman under 30 with Graves' hyperthyroidism.

The chain employs TRBV20-1 and TRBJ2-6, with TRBD1 matching over 11 bases. CDR1 DFQATT and CDR2 SNEGSKA come from the germline V gene (reference sequence). J was trimmed by 0 bases and V by 3 bases; bases with no gene match: 4. The CDR3 sequence is 17 residues long. The CDR3 DNA follows: TGCAGTGCTAGCTCCGGGACAGGGGGCTCTGGGGCCAACGTCCTGACTTTC. This gives the protein CSASSGTGGSGANVLTF.

The chain has TRBV14 and TRBJ2-1; 9 nucleotides align to TRBD1. Germline CDR1 and CDR2: SGHDN and FVKESK. The CDR3 covers 13 residues. V was pared by 5 bases and J by 5 bases, with 1 base of the junction left unmatched. The CDR3 DNA sequence: TGTGCCAGCAGCTGGGACAGGGACAATGAGCAGTTCTTC. This codes for CASSWDRDNEQFF.

Many counts were recorded for this clonotype. The chain couples TRBV12-3 or TRBV12-4 to TRBJ2-7, with TRBD1 matching over 9 bases. This CDR3 has 13 residues. Losses at the gene ends were 6 bases for V and 2 bases for J; bases not matched to a gene: 2. The CDR3 coding sequence is TGTGCCAGCAGGCGGACAGGGGCCTACGAGCAGTACTTC. It specifies CASRRTGAYEQYF.

The V call is TRBV20-1, the J call TRBJ1-5; D is unclear. The germline V gene encodes CDR1 DFQATT and CDR2 SNEGSKA (reference sequence). The CDR3 has 11 residues. The CDR3 loop reads CSEEWHQPQHF. Written as DNA, the CDR3 is TGCAGCGAGGAGTGGCATCAGCCCCAGCATTTT.

The chain joins TRBV6-4 to TRBJ1-2, with a possible D match to TRBD1 (5 bases). Germline CDR1 reads MRHNA; CDR2 reads SNTAGT. Trimming cost V 4 bases and J 8 bases, with 14 bases left between them. This CDR3 comprises 13 residues. CDR3 sequence (DNA): TGTGCCAGCAGTGCTGAAGGGGTCGGGGGCTACACCTTC. Encoded protein: CASSAEGVGGYTF.

This clonotype turned up a few times. V and J are TRBV12-3 or TRBV12-4 and TRBJ2-2; TRBD2 aligns across 10 bases. Losses at the gene ends were 3 bases for V and 7 bases for J; bases not matched to a gene: 5. This CDR3 is built from 15 residues. The CDR3 nucleotides read TGTGCCAGCAGTTTGTCTAGCGGGAGAGGCGGGGAGCTGTTTTTT. Residues: CASSLSSGRGGELFF.

The chain uses TRBV4-1 and TRBJ2-7; 8 bases agree with TRBD2. In germline, CDR1 is MGHRA, CDR2 YSYEKL. The V gene end was trimmed by 6 bases and the J gene end by 0 bases; junction bases not matched to a gene: 4. The CDR3 contains 14 residues. CDR3 sequence: CASRVLAGSYEQYF. As DNA, the CDR3 is TGCGCCAGCAGGGTCCTAGCGGGCTCCTACGAGCAGTACTTC.

The table lists this clonotype with many counts. This rearrangement joins TRBV2 to TRBJ1-1; 7 bases map to TRBD1. Looked up from germline, CDR1 is SNHLY and CDR2 is FYNNEI. Trimming at V came to 5 bases and at J to 10 bases, leaving 7 bases not matched to a gene. The CDR3 has 12 amino acids. The CDR3 region is CASSTGEARAFF. The CDR3 bases are TGTGCCAGCAGTACAGGGGAGGCCCGAGCTTTCTTT.

Many counts were recorded for this clonotype. The V and J genes are TRBV27 and TRBJ1-2; 12 bases align to TRBD1. The CDR3 contains 17 residues. CDR1 is MNHEY and CDR2 is SMNVEV in the germline V gene (reference sequence). The trim removed 5 bases at V and 2 bases at J, leaving 9 bases unmatched. CDR3 sequence reads: CASSRLGQGAANYGYTF. The CDR3 coding sequence is TGTGCCAGCAGTAGACTGGGACAGGGGGCGGCGAACTATGGCTACACCTTC.

J is TRBJ2-1 and V is TRBV6-2 or TRBV6-3; tentative D call: TRBD2 (7 bases). The CDR3 extends over 15 amino acids. Trimming removed 6 bases from V and 4 bases from J, with 16 bases in between. Germline V gives CDR1 MNHEY, CDR2 SVGEGT. The CDR3 reads CASRQWGGEYNEQFF. The CDR3 coding sequence is TGTGCCAGCAGACAATGGGGGGGCGAATACAATGAGCAGTTCTTC.